This T cell receptor beta chain appears in the sequencing data of a study of blood T cell repertoires in COVID-19. Turning to the study itself: Samples of COVID-19 (acute and convalescent) were obtained from the United States, Italy and Spain. Sample material is recorded as cDNA or gDNA derived from T cells, B-cell-depleted T cells, or PBMCs.

Sequenced by immunoSEQ multiplex PCR; TCRdb stores in-frame clones only, minus some. The sample holds 180,000 or so clones, about 81% seen once. During active infection, Seattle patients enrolled and were then monitored through disease. The specimen sequenced was peripheral blood. This TCR was sampled from an elderly woman with COVID-19, enrolled during active disease.

In DNA, the CDR3 is TGCGCCAGCAGCCAGGCCTCGTTTGGACAGGGGGACTATGGCTACACCTTC. Its translation: CASSQASFGQGDYGYTF. The rearrangement links TRBV4-3 to TRBJ1-2; 10 nucleotides agree with TRBD1. Germline V gives CDR1 LGHNA, CDR2 YSLEER. This CDR3 is built from 17 residues. V lost 3 bases and J lost 3; bases outside the gene matches: 10.